This paragraph reports one TCR beta chain. Its antigen is as yet unknown. TCRdb's table, derived via immunoSEQ multiplex PCR, lists solely in-frame clones and lacks some. The table shows under 250,000 clones, with around nine tenths occurring only once. The junction had 12 bases not matched to a gene; V was cut back by 3 bases and J by 4 bases. This CDR3 spans 18 amino acids. Germline V gene data show CDR1 as MDHEN and CDR2 as SYDVKM. This specimen comes from a study of cytomegalovirus exposure and HLA in healthy donors. Regarding the study as a whole: Researchers counted around 170 TCR beta chains as cytomegalovirus-associated.

Specimen: PBMCs. The clonotype was recovered from a young man in good health and CMV-seronegative. The chain combines TRBV28 with TRBJ1-5; 10 bases agree with TRBD1. The CDR3 region is CASSLLTGGVKRNQPQHF. CDR3 DNA: TGTGCCAGCAGTTTGCTGACAGGGGGCGTAAAAAGGAATCAGCCCCAGCATTTT.